This is a list of T cell receptor beta chains from one sample in a study of shared clonotypes between healthy human individuals. Clones were read by immunoSEQ multiplex PCR, and TCRdb kept only the in-frame ones, dropping some. The sample consists of roughly 850,000 clones, roughly 96% of them appearing once. Sequencing was carried out using naive CD8+ T cells sorted from blood. These receptors all stem from a young man in good health. The CDR3 runs from the conserved cysteine through the conserved F or W. A D gene is named only where the DNA matches it firmly. Clone size is not always given. Where it is, it says once, few, many or a class for expanded clones.

D	V	J	size	CDR3	DNA
TRBD1	TRBV7-6	TRBJ2-3	-	CASSLGGGAGDTQYF	TGTGCCAGCAGCTTAGGAGGGGGCGCGGGAGATACGCAGTATTTT
TRBD2	TRBV27	TRBJ2-1	-	CASSRGEGLPIRQFF	TGTGCCAGCAGTCGGGGGGAGGGCCTTCCGATAAGGCAGTTCTTC
-	TRBV29-1	TRBJ2-1	-	CSVGWDNEQFF	TGCAGCGTTGGGTGGGACAATGAGCAGTTCTTC
-	TRBV2	TRBJ2-7	once	CASWVGSSSYEQYF	TGTGCCAGTTGGGTCGGGAGTTCGTCCTACGAGCAGTACTTC
-	TRBV7-9	TRBJ2-1	-	CASSLSNEQFF	TGTGCCAGCAGCTTGTCCAATGAGCAGTTCTTC
TRBD1	TRBV19	TRBJ1-2	-	CASSLGTGVGYTF	TGTGCCAGTAGTCTCGGGACAGGGGTAGGCTACACCTTC
TRBD2	TRBV19	TRBJ2-1	-	CASSIGYGFEERGASYNEQFF	TGTGCCAGTAGTATTGGATACGGGTTTGAGGAGCGGGGTGCCTCCTACAATGAGCAGTTCTTC
TRBD1	TRBV9	TRBJ2-7	-	CASSVYGTGDYEQYF	TGTGCCAGCAGCGTTTATGGGACAGGGGACTACGAGCAGTACTTC
-	TRBV29-1	TRBJ2-3	-	CSVDTDTQYF	TGCAGCGTTGATACGGATACGCAGTATTTT
-	TRBV5-4	TRBJ2-7	-	CASSFDIGKPYEQYF	TGTGCCAGCAGCTTCGATATAGGGAAGCCCTACGAGCAGTACTTC
-	TRBV9	TRBJ2-7	-	CASSDSLDDEVREQYF	TGTGCCAGCAGCGACTCGCTAGATGATGAGGTACGCGAGCAGTACTTC
-	TRBV7-7	TRBJ2-2	-	CASSLGRNTGELFF	TGTGCCAGCAGCCTGGGACGGAACACCGGGGAGCTGTTTTTT
TRBD2	TRBV5-4	TRBJ2-3	-	CASSLWAGVNTDTQYF	TGTGCCAGCAGCTTGTGGGCGGGAGTCAACACAGATACGCAGTATTTT
-	TRBV11-2	TRBJ1-1	-	CASSFRNTEAFF	TGTGCCAGCAGCTTTAGGAACACTGAAGCTTTCTTT
TRBD2	TRBV9	TRBJ2-5	-	CASSQAGGETQYF	TGTGCCAGCAGCCAAGCGGGAGGGGAGACCCAGTACTTC
-	TRBV9	TRBJ1-1	-	CASSARWGSTEAFF	TGTGCCAGCAGCGCTCGGTGGGGTAGCACTGAAGCTTTCTTT
TRBD2	TRBV6-5	TRBJ2-3	once	CASSTGTSEADTQYF	TGTGCCAGCAGTACCGGGACTAGCGAGGCAGATACGCAGTATTTT
TRBD1	TRBV6-5	TRBJ1-1	-	CASSKGGLNTEAFF	TGTGCCAGCAGTAAAGGGGGCCTGAACACTGAAGCTTTCTTT
-	TRBV7-9	TRBJ2-3	-	CASSPPPDTQYF	TGTGCCAGCAGCCCCCCACCGGATACGCAGTATTTT
-	TRBV2	TRBJ2-1	-	CASTGGAKGNEQFF	TGTGCCAGCACAGGGGGGGCTAAGGGAAATGAGCAGTTCTTC
TRBD2	TRBV14	TRBJ2-1	-	CASNGLAGDNEQFF	TGTGCCAGTAATGGACTAGCGGGAGACAATGAGCAGTTCTTC
-	TRBV28	TRBJ2-7	-	CASRDRGYEQYF	TGTGCCAGCAGGGACAGAGGCTACGAGCAGTACTTC
-	TRBV29-1	TRBJ2-2	once	CSVRQLAGELFF	TGCAGCGTTCGACAGTTAGCCGGGGAGCTGTTTTTT